This TCR beta chain was captured in a study of blood T cell repertoires in COVID-19. For the study at large: From the United States, Italy and Spain came samples of acute and convalescent COVID-19.

The protocol was immunoSEQ multiplex PCR, while the TCRdb copy is restricted to in-frame clones and leaves out a portion. Of some 400,000 clones listed, about 89% are singletons. The germline V and J ends were trimmed by 0 bases and 2 bases, with 7 bases remaining between them. The CDR3 runs 13 residues. Germline V gene sequence: CDR1 GTSNPN, CDR2 SVGIG (reference sequence). The study drew participants aged about 18 to 89 years from roughly 25 US areas. Participants had their cohort set by participant-reported clinical history. The sequencing input was PBMCs or T cells enriched from blood (not recorded which). The receptor's source is a middle-aged woman who had been exposed to COVID-19. The rearrangement links TRBV30 to TRBJ1-1, with D unclear. CDR3 sequence: CAWSVRENTEAFF. CDR3 nucleotide sequence: TGTGCCTGGAGTGTACGAGAAAACACTGAAGCTTTCTTT.